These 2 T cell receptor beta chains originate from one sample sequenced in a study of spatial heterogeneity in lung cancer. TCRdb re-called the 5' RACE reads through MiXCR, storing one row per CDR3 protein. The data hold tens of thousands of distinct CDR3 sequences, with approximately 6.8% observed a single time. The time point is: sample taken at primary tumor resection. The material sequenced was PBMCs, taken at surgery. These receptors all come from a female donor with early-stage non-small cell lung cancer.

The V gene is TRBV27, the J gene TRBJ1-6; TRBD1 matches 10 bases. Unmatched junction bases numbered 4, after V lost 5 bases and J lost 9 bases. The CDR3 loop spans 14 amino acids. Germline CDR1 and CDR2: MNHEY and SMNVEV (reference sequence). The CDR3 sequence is CASSRGQGFSPLHF. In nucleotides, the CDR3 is TGTGCCAGCAGTAGGGGACAGGGGTTTTCACCCCTCCACTTT.

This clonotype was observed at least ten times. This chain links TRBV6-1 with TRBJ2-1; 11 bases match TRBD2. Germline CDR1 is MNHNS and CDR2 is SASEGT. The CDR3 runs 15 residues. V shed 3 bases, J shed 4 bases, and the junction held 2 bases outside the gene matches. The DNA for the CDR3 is TGTGCCAGCAGTGATGGACTAGCGGGTTACAATGAGCAGTTCTTC. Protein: CASSDGLAGYNEQFF.